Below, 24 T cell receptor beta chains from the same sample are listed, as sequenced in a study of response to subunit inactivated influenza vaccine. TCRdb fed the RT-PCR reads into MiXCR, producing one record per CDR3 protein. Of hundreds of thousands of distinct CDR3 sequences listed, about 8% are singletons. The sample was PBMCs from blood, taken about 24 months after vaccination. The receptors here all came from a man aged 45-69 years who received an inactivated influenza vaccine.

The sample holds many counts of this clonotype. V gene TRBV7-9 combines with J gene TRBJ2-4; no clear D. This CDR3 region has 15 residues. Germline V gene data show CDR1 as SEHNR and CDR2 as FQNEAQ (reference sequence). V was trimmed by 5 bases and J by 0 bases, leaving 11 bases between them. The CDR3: CASSLNVLAKNIQYF. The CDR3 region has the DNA TGTGCCAGCAGCCTTAATGTACTAGCCAAAAACATTCAGTACTTC.

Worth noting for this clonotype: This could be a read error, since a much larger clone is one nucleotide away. In DNA form, the CDR3 reads TGTGCCAGCAGTTCTCGACTAGCGGACTACAATGAGCAGTTCTTC. This sequence encodes CASSSRLADYNEQFF. The rearrangement joins TRBV12-3 or TRBV12-4 to TRBJ2-1; 9 bases line up with TRBD2. V lost 4 bases and J lost 3; bases outside the gene matches: 4. The CDR3 covers 15 residues.

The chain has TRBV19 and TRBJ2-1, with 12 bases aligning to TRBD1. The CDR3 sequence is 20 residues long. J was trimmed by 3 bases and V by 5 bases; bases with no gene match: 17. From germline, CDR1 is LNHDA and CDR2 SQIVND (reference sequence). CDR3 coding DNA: TGTGCCAGTAGTCCCCGGCGGGACAGGGGGCTCTCTCCTAACTACAATGAGCAGTTCTTC. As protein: CASSPRRDRGLSPNYNEQFF.

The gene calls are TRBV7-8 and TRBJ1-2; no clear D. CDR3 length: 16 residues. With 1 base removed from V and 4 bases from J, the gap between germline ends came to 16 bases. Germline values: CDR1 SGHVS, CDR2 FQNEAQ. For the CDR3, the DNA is TGTGCCAGCAGCTTAGGGGCGGCCCCCGGAACCTATGGCTACACCTTC. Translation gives CASSLGAAPGTYGYTF.

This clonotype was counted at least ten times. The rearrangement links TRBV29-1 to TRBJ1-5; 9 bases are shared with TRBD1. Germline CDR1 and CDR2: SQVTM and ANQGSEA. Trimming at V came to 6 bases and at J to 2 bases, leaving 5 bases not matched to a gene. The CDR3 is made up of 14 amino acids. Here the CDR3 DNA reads TGCAGCGTAGGGGACAGGGATGGCAATCAGCCCCAGCATTTT. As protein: CSVGDRDGNQPQHF.

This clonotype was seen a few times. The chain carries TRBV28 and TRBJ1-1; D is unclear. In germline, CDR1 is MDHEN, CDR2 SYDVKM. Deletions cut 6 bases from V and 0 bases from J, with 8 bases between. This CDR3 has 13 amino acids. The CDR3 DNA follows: TGTGCCAGCAGGGAACAACTGAACACTGAAGCTTTCTTT. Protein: CASREQLNTEAFF.

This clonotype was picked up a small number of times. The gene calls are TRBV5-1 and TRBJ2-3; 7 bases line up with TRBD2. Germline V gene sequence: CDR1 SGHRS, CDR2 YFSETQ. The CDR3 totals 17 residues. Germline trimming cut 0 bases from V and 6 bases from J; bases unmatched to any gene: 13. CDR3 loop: CASSLVSSGSPGDTQYF. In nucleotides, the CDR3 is TGCGCCAGCAGCTTGGTATCTAGCGGATCGCCCGGGGATACGCAGTATTTT.

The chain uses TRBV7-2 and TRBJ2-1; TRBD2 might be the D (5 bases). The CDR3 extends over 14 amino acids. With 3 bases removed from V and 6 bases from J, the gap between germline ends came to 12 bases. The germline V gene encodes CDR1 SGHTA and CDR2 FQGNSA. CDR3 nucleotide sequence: TGTGCCAGCAGCTTCGATGGTAGCGTCAATGAGCAGTTCTTC. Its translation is CASSFDGSVNEQFF.

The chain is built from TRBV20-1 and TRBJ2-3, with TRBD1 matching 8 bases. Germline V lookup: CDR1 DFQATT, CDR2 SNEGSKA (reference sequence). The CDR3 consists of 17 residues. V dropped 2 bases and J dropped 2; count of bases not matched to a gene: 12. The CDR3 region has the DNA TGCAGTGCTAGACAATGGAGGCAGGGGGCTGTCACAGATACGCAGTATTTT. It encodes CSARQWRQGAVTDTQYF.

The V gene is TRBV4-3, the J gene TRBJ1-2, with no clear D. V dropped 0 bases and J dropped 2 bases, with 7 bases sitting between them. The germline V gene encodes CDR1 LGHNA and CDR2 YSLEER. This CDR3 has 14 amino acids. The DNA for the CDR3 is TGCGCCAGCAGCCAAGAGTTGAGCAACTATGGCTACACCTTC. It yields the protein CASSQELSNYGYTF.

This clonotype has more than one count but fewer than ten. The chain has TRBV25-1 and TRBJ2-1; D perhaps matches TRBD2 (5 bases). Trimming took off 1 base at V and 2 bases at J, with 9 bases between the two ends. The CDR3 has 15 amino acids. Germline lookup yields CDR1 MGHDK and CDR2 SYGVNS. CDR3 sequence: CASSEWRVAYNEQFF. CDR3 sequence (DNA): TGTGCCAGCAGTGAATGGCGGGTAGCCTACAATGAGCAGTTCTTC.

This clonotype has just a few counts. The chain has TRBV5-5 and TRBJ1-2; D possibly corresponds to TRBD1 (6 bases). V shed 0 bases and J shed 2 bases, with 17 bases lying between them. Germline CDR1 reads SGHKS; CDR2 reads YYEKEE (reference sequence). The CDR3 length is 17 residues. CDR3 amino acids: CASSLDISGRGNYGYTF. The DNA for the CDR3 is TGTGCCAGCAGCTTGGATATTTCAGGCAGGGGAAACTATGGCTACACCTTC.

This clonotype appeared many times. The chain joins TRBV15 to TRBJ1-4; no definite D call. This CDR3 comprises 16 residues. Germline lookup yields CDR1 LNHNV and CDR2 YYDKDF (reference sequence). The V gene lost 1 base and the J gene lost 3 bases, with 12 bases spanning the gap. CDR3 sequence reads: CATSRGLGSANEKLFF. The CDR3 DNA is TGTGCCACCAGCAGAGGATTAGGGTCAGCTAATGAAAAACTGTTTTTT.

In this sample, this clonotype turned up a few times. CDR3 residues: CASSQAPRTGGVGSYNEQFF. The CDR3 DNA reads TGCGCCAGCAGCCAAGCGCCGAGGACAGGGGGTGTAGGATCCTACAATGAGCAGTTCTTC. The chain is built from TRBV4-3 and TRBJ2-1; 10 bases align to TRBD1. The CDR3 is 20 residues long. CDR1 and CDR2 from the germline V gene are LGHNA and YSLEER. V lost 1 base, J lost 1 base, and 13 bases stayed unmatched.

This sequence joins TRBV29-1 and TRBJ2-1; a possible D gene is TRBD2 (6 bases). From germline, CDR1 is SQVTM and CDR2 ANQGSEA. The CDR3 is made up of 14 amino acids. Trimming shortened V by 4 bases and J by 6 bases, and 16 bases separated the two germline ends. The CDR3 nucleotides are TGCAGCGTTGTGAAGCGCGGGACGGTCAATGAGCAGTTCTTC. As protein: CSVVKRGTVNEQFF.

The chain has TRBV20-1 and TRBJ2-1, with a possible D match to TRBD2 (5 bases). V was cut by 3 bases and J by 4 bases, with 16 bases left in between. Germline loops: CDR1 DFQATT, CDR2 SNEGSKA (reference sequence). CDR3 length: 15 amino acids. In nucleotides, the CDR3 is TGCAGTGCTAGGGTCGGTGGGAGCTTATACAATGAGCAGTTCTTC. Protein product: CSARVGGSLYNEQFF.

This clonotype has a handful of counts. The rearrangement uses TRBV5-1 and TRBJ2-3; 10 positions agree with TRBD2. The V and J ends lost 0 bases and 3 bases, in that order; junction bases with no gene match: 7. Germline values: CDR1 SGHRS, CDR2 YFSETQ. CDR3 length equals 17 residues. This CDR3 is CASSLGIAGGVTDTQYF. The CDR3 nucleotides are TGCGCCAGCAGCTTGGGAATAGCGGGAGGCGTAACAGATACGCAGTATTTT. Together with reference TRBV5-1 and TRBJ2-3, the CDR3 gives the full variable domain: KAGVTQTPRYLIKTRGQQVTLSCSPISGHRSVSWYQQTPGQGLQFLFEYFSETQRNKGNFPGRFSGRQFSNSRSEMNVSTLELGDSALYLCASSLGIAGGVTDTQYFGPGTRLTVL.

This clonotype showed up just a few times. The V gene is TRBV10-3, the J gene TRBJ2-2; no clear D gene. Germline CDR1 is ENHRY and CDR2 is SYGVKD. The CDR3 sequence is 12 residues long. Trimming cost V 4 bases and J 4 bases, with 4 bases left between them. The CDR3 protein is CAISGSTGELFF. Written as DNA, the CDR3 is TGTGCCATCAGTGGTAGCACCGGGGAGCTGTTTTTT.

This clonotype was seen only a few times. CDR3 DNA: TGTGCCAGCAGCGTATCCGGGACTAGCGGCTACAATGAGCAGTTCTTC. Its protein product is CASSVSGTSGYNEQFF. V usage is TRBV9 and J usage is TRBJ2-1; 11 bases fit TRBD2. CDR1 and CDR2 (germline): SGDLS, YYNGEE. CDR3 length: 16 residues. Trimming at V came to 1 base and at J to 3 bases, leaving 3 bases not matched to a gene.

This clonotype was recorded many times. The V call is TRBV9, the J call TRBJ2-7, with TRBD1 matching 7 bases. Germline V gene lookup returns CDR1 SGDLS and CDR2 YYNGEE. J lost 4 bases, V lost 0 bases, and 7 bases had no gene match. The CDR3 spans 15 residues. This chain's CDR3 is CASSVATGEAYEQYF. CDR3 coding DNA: TGTGCCAGCAGCGTAGCTACAGGGGAAGCGTACGAGCAGTACTTC.

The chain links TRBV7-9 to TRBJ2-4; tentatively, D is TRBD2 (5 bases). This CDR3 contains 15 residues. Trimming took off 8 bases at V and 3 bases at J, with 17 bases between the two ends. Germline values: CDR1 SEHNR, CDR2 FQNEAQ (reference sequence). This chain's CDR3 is CASGSTTRNKNIQYF. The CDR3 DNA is TGTGCCAGCGGCTCGACTACGAGAAACAAAAACATTCAGTACTTC.

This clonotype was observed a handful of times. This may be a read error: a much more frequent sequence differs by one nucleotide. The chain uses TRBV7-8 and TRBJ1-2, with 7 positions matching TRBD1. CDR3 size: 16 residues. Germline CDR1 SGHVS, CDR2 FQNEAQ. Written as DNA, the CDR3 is TGTGCCAGCAGGCGAGATACAACAGGGGCTGTCTATAGCTACACCTTC. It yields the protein CASRRDTTGAVYSYTF.

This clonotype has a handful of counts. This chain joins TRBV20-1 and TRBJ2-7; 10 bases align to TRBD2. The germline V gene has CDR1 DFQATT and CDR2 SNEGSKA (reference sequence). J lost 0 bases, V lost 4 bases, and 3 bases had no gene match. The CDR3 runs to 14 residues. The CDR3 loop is CSATRTSGSYEQYF. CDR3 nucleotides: TGCAGTGCTACTAGGACTAGCGGCTCCTACGAGCAGTACTTC.

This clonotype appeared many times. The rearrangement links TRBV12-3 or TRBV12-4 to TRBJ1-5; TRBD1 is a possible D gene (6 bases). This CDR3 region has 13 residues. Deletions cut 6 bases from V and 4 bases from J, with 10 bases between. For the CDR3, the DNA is TGTGCCAGCAGGTCCACAGGGAATCAGCCCCAGCATTTT. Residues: CASRSTGNQPQHF.